Each of the 9 T cell receptor beta chains below was sequenced from the same sample in a study of cytomegalovirus exposure and HLA in healthy donors. The PCR employed 60 Vbeta primers together with 13 Jbeta primers. The assay was immunoSEQ multiplex PCR, and TCRdb's table has in-frame clones only and misses some. The sample lists around 87,000 clones; 76% were seen once. The sequenced sample was PBMCs. These receptors all stem from a man aged 35-49 years in good health and CMV-seronegative.

In this sample, this clone turned up many times. J is TRBJ2-1 and V is TRBV6-1; 14 nucleotides match TRBD2. Per the germline V gene, CDR1 is MNHNS and CDR2 is SASEGT. The CDR3 covers 15 residues. The V segment lost 5 bases and the J segment 8 bases; nucleotides outside the gene matches: 5. The CDR3 DNA reads TGTGCCAGCAGTCAGACTAGCGGGGGGGCGGATGAGCAGTTCTTC. This sequence encodes CASSQTSGGADEQFF.

V usage is TRBV2 and J usage is TRBJ1-3; D not certain. This CDR3 is built from 15 residues. Germline CDR1 is SNHLY and CDR2 is FYNNEI. The V end lost 7 bases, the J end lost 3 bases, and 16 bases lay between the germline ends. CDR3 amino acids: CASNPGSEGGNTIYF. Written as DNA, the CDR3 is TGTGCCAGCAACCCGGGCTCAGAGGGTGGAAACACCATATATTTT.

The chain has TRBV30 and TRBJ2-1; no clear D gene. The CDR3 sequence is 12 residues long. The ends were cut back, 0 bases at V and 9 bases at J, with 9 bases in the middle. Germline values: CDR1 GTSNPN, CDR2 SVGIG (reference sequence). Written as DNA, the CDR3 is TGTGCCTGGAGTGTATCACCGGGTGAGCAGTTCTTC. Translating it yields CAWSVSPGEQFF.

V is TRBV5-4 and J is TRBJ2-1, with D possibly being TRBD2 (7 bases). V lost 5 bases to trimming and J lost 2 bases, with 17 bases between them. The CDR3 runs to 16 residues. The germline V gene has CDR1 SGHNT and CDR2 YYREEE (reference sequence). This CDR3 reads CASRNGGPYTYNEQFF. As DNA, the CDR3 is TGTGCCAGCAGAAACGGGGGGCCCTATACCTACAATGAGCAGTTCTTC.

The rearrangement uses TRBV9 and TRBJ1-5; D is uncertain. V was shortened by 4 bases and J by 6 bases, with 14 bases between the two germline ends. The CDR3 extends over 14 amino acids. Germline CDR1 SGDLS, CDR2 YYNGEE. The CDR3 nucleotides are TGTGCCAGCAGCCCAGACTTAGGGAGTCAGCCCCAGCATTTT. Protein product: CASSPDLGSQPQHF.

This chain's CDR3 is CASSYPGQETTEAFF. CDR3 DNA sequence: TGCGCCAGCAGCTACCCGGGACAGGAAACCACTGAAGCTTTCTTT. V usage is TRBV5-1 and J usage is TRBJ1-1; 8 bases are a match to TRBD1. V gave up 3 bases and J gave up 4 bases; unmatched junction bases: 8. Per the germline V gene, CDR1 is SGHRS and CDR2 is YFSETQ. The CDR3 spans 15 residues.

The rearrangement uses TRBV4-1 and TRBJ2-3, with 9 bases aligning to TRBD2. The V gene end was trimmed by 0 bases and the J gene end by 1 base; junction bases not matched to a gene: 5. CDR1 is MGHRA and CDR2 is YSYEKL in the germline V gene. CDR3 size: 17 residues. In DNA, the CDR3 is TGCGCCAGCAGCCAAGATAGCGCTAGCGGGGGCACAGATACGCAGTATTTT. Protein: CASSQDSASGGTDTQYF.

The J gene is TRBJ1-2, the V gene TRBV5-4; 7 bases match TRBD1. The ends lost 0 bases at V and 4 bases at J; junction bases unmatched: 6. CDR3 length: 15 residues. Germline CDR1 SGHNT, CDR2 YYREEE (reference sequence). The CDR3, as DNA: TGTGCCAGCAGCTTGGAATACGGGACAGTCTATGGCTACACCTTC. It specifies CASSLEYGTVYGYTF.

The chain couples TRBV25-1 to TRBJ2-5, with D possibly matching TRBD1 (5 bases). The CDR3 consists of 13 residues. Trimming cost V 10 bases and J 5 bases, with 17 bases left between them. Looked up from germline, CDR1 is MGHDK and CDR2 is SYGVNS. The CDR3 loop is CATSQDTRETQYF. The CDR3 DNA follows: TGTGCCACGAGTCAGGACACCAGGGAGACCCAGTACTTC.